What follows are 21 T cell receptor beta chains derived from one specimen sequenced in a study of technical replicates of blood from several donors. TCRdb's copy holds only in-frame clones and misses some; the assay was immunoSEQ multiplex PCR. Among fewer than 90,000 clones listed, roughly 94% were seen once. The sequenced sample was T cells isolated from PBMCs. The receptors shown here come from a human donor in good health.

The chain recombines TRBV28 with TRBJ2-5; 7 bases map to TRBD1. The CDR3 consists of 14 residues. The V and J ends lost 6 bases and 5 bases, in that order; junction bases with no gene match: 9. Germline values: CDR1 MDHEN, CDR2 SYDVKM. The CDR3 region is CASRILGGSETQYF. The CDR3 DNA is TGTGCCAGCAGGATCCTAGGGGGCTCGGAGACCCAGTACTTC.

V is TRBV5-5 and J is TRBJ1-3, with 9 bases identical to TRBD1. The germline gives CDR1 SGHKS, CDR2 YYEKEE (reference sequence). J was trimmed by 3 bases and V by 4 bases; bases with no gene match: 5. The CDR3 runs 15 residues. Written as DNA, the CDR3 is TGTGCCAGCAGCCTGGACAGGGGCTTTGGAAACACCATATATTTT. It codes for CASSLDRGFGNTIYF.

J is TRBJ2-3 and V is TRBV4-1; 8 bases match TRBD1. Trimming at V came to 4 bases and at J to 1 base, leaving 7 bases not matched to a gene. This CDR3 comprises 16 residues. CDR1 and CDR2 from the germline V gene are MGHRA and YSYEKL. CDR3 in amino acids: CASSPRTGLGTDTQYF. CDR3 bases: TGCGCCAGCAGCCCCAGGACAGGGTTGGGCACAGATACGCAGTATTTT.

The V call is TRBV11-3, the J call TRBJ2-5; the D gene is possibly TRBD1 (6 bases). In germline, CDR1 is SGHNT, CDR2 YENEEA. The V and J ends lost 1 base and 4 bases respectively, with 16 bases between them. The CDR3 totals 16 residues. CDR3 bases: TGTGCCAGCAGCTTAGGACGTACAGGGATGTTAGAGACCCAGTACTTC. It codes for CASSLGRTGMLETQYF.

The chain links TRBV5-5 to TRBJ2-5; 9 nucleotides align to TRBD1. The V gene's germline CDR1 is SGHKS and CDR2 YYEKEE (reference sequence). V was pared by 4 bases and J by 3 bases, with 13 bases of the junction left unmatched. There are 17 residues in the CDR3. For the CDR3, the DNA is TGTGCCAGCAGCCAGGGGCTAGGGACAGGGCGTGAAGAGACCCAGTACTTC. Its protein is CASSQGLGTGREETQYF.

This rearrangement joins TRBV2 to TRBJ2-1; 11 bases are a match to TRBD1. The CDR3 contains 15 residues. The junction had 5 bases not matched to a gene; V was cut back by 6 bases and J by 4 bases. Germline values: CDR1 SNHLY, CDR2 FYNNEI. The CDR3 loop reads CASRGGTGGYNEQFF. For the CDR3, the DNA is TGTGCCAGCAGGGGAGGGACAGGGGGGTACAATGAGCAGTTCTTC. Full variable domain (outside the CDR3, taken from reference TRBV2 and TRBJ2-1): EPEVTQTPSHQVTQMGQEVILRCVPISNHLYFYWYRQILGQKVEFLVSFYNNEISEKSEIFDDQFSVERPDGSNFTLKIRSTKLEDSAMYFCASRGGTGGYNEQFFGPGTRLTVL.

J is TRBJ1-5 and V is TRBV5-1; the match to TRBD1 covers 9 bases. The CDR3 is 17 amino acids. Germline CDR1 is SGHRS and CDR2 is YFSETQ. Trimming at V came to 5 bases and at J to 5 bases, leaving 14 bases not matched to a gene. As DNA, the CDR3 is TGCGCCAGCAGGTTCAGGGACAGGGACGACTTACATCAGCCCCAGCATTTT. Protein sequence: CASRFRDRDDLHQPQHF.

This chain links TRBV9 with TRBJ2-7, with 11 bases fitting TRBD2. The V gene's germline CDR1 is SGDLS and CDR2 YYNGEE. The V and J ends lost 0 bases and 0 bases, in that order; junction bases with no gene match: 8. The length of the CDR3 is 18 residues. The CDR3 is CASSVGASGGRISYEQYF. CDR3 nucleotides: TGTGCCAGCAGCGTAGGGGCTAGCGGGGGGCGAATCTCCTACGAGCAGTACTTC.

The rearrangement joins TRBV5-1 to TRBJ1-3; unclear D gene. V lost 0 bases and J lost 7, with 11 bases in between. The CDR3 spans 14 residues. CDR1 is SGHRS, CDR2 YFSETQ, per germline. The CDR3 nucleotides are TGCGCCAGCAGCTTGGGAGGGATGGACAACACCATATATTTT. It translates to CASSLGGMDNTIYF.

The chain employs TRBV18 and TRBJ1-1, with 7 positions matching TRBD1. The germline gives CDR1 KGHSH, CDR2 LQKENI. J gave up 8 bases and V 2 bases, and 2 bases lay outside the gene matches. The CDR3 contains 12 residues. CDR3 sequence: CASSPLTGEAFF. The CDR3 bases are TGTGCCAGCTCACCATTGACAGGGGAAGCTTTCTTT.

Here the CDR3 DNA reads TGTGCCAGCAGCTCGGGGTCCCGGACAGGGGGCCTAAATGAGCAGTTCTTC. It specifies CASSSGSRTGGLNEQFF. This chain links TRBV7-3 with TRBJ2-1; TRBD1 agrees at 11 bases. The CDR3 length is 17 residues. The V gene's germline CDR1 is SGHTA and CDR2 FQGTGA. Germline trimming cut 4 bases from V and 7 bases from J; bases unmatched to any gene: 12.

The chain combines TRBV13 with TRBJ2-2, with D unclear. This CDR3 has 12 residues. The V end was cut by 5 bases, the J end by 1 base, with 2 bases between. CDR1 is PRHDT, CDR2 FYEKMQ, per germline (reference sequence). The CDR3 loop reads CASSQNTGELFF. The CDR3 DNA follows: TGTGCCAGCAGCCAGAACACCGGGGAGCTGTTTTTT.

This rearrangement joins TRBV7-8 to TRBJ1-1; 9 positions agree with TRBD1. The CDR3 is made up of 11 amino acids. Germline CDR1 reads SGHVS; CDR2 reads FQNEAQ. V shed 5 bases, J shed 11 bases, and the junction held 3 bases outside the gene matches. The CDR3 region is CASSGTGTAFF. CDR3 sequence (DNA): TGTGCCAGCAGCGGGACAGGGACGGCTTTCTTT.

The DNA of the CDR3 is TGCAGCGGCGGGGGACGCTTATCCCACGAGCAGTACTTC. This sequence encodes CSGGGRLSHEQYF. J is TRBJ2-7 and V is TRBV29-1; 7 nucleotides match TRBD2. This CDR3 is 13 amino acids long. Germline assignment: CDR1 SQVTM and CDR2 ANQGSEA. Germline trimming cut 7 bases from V and 5 bases from J; bases unmatched to any gene: 11.

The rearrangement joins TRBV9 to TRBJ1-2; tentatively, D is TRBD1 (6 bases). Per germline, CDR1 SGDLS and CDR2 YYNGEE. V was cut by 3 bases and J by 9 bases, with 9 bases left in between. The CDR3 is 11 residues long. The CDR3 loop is CASSATGSYTF. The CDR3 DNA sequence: TGTGCCAGCAGCGCAACAGGGAGCTACACCTTC.

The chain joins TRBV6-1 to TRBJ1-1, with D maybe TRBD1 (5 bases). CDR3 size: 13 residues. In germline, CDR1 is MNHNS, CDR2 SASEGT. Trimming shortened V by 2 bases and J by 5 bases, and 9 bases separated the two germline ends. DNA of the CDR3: TGTGCCAGCAGTGAACAGGGTGGGACTGAAGCTTTCTTT. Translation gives CASSEQGGTEAFF.

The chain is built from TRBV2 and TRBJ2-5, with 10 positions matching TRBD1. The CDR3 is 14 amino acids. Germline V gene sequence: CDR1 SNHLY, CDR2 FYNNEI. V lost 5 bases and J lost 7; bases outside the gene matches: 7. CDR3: CASSPGTGEGTQYF. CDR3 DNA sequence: TGTGCCAGCAGTCCCGGGACAGGGGAAGGGACCCAGTACTTC.

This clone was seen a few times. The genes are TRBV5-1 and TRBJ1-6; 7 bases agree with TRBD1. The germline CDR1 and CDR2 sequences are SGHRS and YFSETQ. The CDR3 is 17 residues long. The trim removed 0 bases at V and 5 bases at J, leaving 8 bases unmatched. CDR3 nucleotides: TGCGCCAGCAGCTTGGCCTCTGGGACAGCCGATAATTCACCCCTCCACTTT. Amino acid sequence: CASSLASGTADNSPLHF.

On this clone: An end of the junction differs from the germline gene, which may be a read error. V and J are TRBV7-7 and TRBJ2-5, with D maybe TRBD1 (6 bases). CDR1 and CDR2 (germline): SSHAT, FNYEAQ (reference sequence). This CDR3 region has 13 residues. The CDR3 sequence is CASSSTRGETQYF. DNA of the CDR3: TGTGCTAGCAGCTCAACTAGGGGGGAGACCCAGTACTTC.

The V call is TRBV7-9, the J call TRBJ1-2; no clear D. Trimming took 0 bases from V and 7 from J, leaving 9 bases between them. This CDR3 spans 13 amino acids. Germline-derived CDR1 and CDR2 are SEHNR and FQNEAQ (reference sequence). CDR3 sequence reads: CASSLASMSGYTF. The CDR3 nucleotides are TGTGCCAGCAGCTTAGCTTCCATGTCTGGCTACACCTTC.

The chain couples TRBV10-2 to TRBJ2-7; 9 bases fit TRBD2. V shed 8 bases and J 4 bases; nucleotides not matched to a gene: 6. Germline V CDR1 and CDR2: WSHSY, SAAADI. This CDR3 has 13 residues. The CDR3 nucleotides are TGCGCCAGCTTAAACAGCGGGGGGTACGAGCAGTACTTC. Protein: CASLNSGGYEQYF.